The 29 T cell receptor beta chains below were found in one sample sequenced in a study of cytomegalovirus exposure and HLA in healthy donors. Primers included in the PCR were 60 Vbeta and 13 Jbeta primers. The assay was immunoSEQ multiplex PCR, and TCRdb's table has in-frame clones only and misses some. This sample yields over 75,000 clones, of which 80% to 90% are seen a single time; around 5.6% belongs to the top ten. The sample taken for sequencing was PBMCs. The receptors here all came from a woman under 30 in good health and CMV-seropositive.

This chain joins TRBV7-8 and TRBJ1-4; D is perhaps TRBD1 (6 bases). Trimming pared 6 bases from V and 5 bases from J, leaving 10 bases between. The CDR3 loop spans 13 amino acids. Germline CDR1 reads SGHVS; CDR2 reads FQNEAQ. CDR3 residues: CASRQQGNEKLFF. Here the CDR3 DNA reads TGTGCCAGCAGGCAGCAGGGGAATGAAAAACTGTTTTTT. Full variable domain (rest looked up from reference TRBV7-8 and TRBJ1-4): GAGVSQSPRYKVAKRGQDVALRCDPISGHVSLFWYQQALGQGPEFLTYFQNEAQLDKSGLPSDRFFAERPEGSVSTLKIQRTQQEDSAVYLCASRQQGNEKLFFGSGTQLSVL.

The V gene is TRBV6-5, the J gene TRBJ1-5, with D possibly matching TRBD1 (5 bases). This CDR3 has 16 amino acids. Trimming removed 4 bases at V and 2 bases at J, with 15 bases between. Germline-derived CDR1 and CDR2 are MNHEY and SVGAGI. The CDR3 loop is CASSSMTATGNQPQHF. The CDR3, as DNA: TGTGCCAGCAGTTCCATGACAGCAACCGGCAATCAGCCCCAGCATTTT.

This chain connects TRBV6-1 to TRBJ1-5; D may be TRBD1 (5 bases). V was pared by 6 bases and J by 7 bases, with 19 bases between. This CDR3 region has 15 residues. Germline V CDR1 and CDR2: MNHNS, SASEGT. The CDR3 sequence: CASSPGWGERQPQHF. CDR3 DNA sequence: TGTGCCAGCAGCCCTGGATGGGGCGAAAGGCAGCCCCAGCATTTT.

This clone was detected once. The chain recombines TRBV5-1 with TRBJ2-7, with 7 positions matching TRBD1. V dropped 3 bases and J dropped 4; count of bases not matched to a gene: 7. The CDR3 spans 14 residues. Per germline, CDR1 SGHRS and CDR2 YFSETQ. The CDR3 spells CASSWDSPTYEQYF. The CDR3, as DNA: TGCGCCAGCAGCTGGGACAGCCCAACTTACGAGCAGTACTTC.

The chain has TRBV5-4 and TRBJ2-1; the D gene is possibly TRBD2 (6 bases). The CDR3 runs to 13 residues. The V gene's germline CDR1 is SGHNT and CDR2 YYREEE (reference sequence). V dropped 2 bases and J dropped 6 bases, with 9 bases sitting between them. DNA of the CDR3: TGTGCCAGCAGCTTTTGGCGGGGCAATGAGCAGTTCTTC. As protein: CASSFWRGNEQFF.

The genes are TRBV5-1 and TRBJ2-2; a possible D gene is TRBD2 (5 bases). With 1 base removed from V and 1 base from J, the gap between germline ends came to 11 bases. Germline CDR1 and CDR2: SGHRS and YFSETQ. CDR3 length: 16 amino acids. CDR3 in DNA: TGCGCCAGCAGCTTGAGGCTAGCTGGGAACACCGGGGAGCTGTTTTTT. Translation gives CASSLRLAGNTGELFF.

The chain combines TRBV15 with TRBJ1-3; maybe TRBD1 (5 bases). The CDR3 covers 14 residues. V lost 0 bases and J lost 9, with 12 bases in between. From germline, CDR1 is LNHNV and CDR2 YYDKDF (reference sequence). The CDR3 region is CATSRDRVISTIYF. Written as DNA, the CDR3 is TGTGCCACCAGCAGAGACAGGGTAATAAGCACCATATATTTT.

This clone has just a few counts. As DNA, the CDR3 is TGTGCCAGCAGCCAAGAACTCCAGGGGACTAATGAAAAACTGTTTTTT. Translation gives CASSQELQGTNEKLFF. The rearrangement joins TRBV4-2 to TRBJ1-4; the D gene is possibly TRBD1 (6 bases). Trimming took 0 bases from V and 2 from J, leaving 10 bases between them. Germline V lookup: CDR1 LGHNA, CDR2 YNFKEQ. CDR3 length: 16 amino acids.

The V gene is TRBV25-1, the J gene TRBJ2-2; 9 positions match TRBD2. The germline CDR1 and CDR2 sequences are MGHDK and SYGVNS. CDR3 length: 18 residues. J was trimmed by 7 bases and V by 2 bases; bases with no gene match: 14. CDR3: CASSEPTIAGAVDGELFF. The DNA for the CDR3 is TGTGCCAGCAGTGAACCAACAATAGCGGGAGCGGTCGACGGGGAGCTGTTTTTT. Variable domain in full (rest from reference TRBV25-1 and TRBJ2-2): EADIYQTPRYLVIGTGKKITLECSQTMGHDKMYWYQQDPGMELHLIHYSYGVNSTEKGDLSSESTVSRIRTEHFPLTLESARPSHTSQYLCASSEPTIAGAVDGELFFGEGSRLTVL.

The chain employs TRBV5-1 and TRBJ1-1; 7 bases align to TRBD1. V dropped 1 base and J dropped 1; count of bases not matched to a gene: 7. This CDR3 has 16 amino acids. Germline V gives CDR1 SGHRS, CDR2 YFSETQ. CDR3 sequence (DNA): TGCGCCAGCAGCTTGATTCCCGGGACAGCGAACACTGAAGCTTTCTTT. Translated, it gives CASSLIPGTANTEAFF.

The chain carries TRBV28 and TRBJ2-3; 11 bases are shared with TRBD1. Germline loops: CDR1 MDHEN, CDR2 SYDVKM. CDR3 length: 16 residues. Germline trimming cut 10 bases from V and 4 bases from J; bases unmatched to any gene: 13. CDR3 in DNA: TGTGCCACCACCACATCCGGACAGGGGGCCTCAGATACGCAGTATTTT. Its translation: CATTTSGQGASDTQYF.

The gene calls are TRBV5-5 and TRBJ2-7, with D maybe TRBD1 (6 bases). V lost 2 bases, J lost 0 bases, and 9 bases lay in between. This CDR3 has 14 residues. CDR1 SGHKS and CDR2 YYEKEE come from the germline V gene (reference sequence). Here the CDR3 reads CASSFMGASYEQYF. CDR3 nucleotides: TGTGCCAGCAGCTTCATGGGGGCCTCCTACGAGCAGTACTTC.

The gene calls are TRBV27 and TRBJ1-2, with a tentative D call TRBD1 (5 bases). The CDR3 extends over 13 amino acids. The germline CDR1 and CDR2 sequences are MNHEY and SMNVEV (reference sequence). The V and J ends lost 5 bases and 4 bases respectively, with 11 bases between them. Here the CDR3 DNA reads TGTGCCAGCAGTGTGGCGGGGCTCTATGGCTACACCTTC. Translating gives CASSVAGLYGYTF.

This clone has a handful of counts. This chain uses TRBV7-3 with TRBJ2-1; 7 bases agree with TRBD2. J was trimmed by 7 bases and V by 4 bases; bases with no gene match: 10. Per the germline V gene, CDR1 is SGHTA and CDR2 is FQGTGA. This CDR3 is 15 amino acids long. CDR3 residues: CASSSPLVRGNEQFF. CDR3 nucleotide sequence: TGTGCCAGCAGCTCCCCACTGGTGCGGGGGAATGAGCAGTTCTTC. The full variable domain, rest sourced from reference TRBV7-3 and TRBJ2-1, is GAGVSQTPSNKVTEKGKYVELRCDPISGHTALYWYRQSLGQGPEFLIYFQGTGAADDSGLPNDRFFAVRPEGSVSTLKIQRTERGDSAVYLCASSSPLVRGNEQFFGPGTRLTVL.

This chain joins TRBV5-6 and TRBJ2-2; 7 bases are shared with TRBD1. The CDR3 has 15 amino acids. Germline V CDR1 and CDR2: SGHDT, YYEEEE. V lost 6 bases, J lost 4 bases, and 9 bases stayed unmatched. As DNA, the CDR3 is TGTGCCAGCAACCGTAGACAGGGATCCACCGGGGAGCTGTTTTTT. Amino acid sequence: CASNRRQGSTGELFF.

Regarding this clone: Other DNA sequences from this sample encode an identical CDR3 as well. In DNA form, the CDR3 reads TGCGCCAGCAGCTCGGGACAGAACACCGGGGAGCTGTTTTTT. This translates into CASSSGQNTGELFF. This chain connects TRBV5-1 to TRBJ2-2, with a possible D match to TRBD1 (6 bases). The CDR3 contains 14 residues. V gave up 3 bases and J gave up 1 base, with 7 bases separating them. Germline V CDR1 and CDR2: SGHRS, YFSETQ.

The chain employs TRBV9 and TRBJ2-3; 8 bases match TRBD2. V gave up 3 bases and J gave up 0 bases; unmatched junction bases: 3. The CDR3 has 15 amino acids. Per germline, CDR1 SGDLS and CDR2 YYNGEE. The CDR3 nucleotides are TGTGCCAGCAGCGGGGGACTAGAAAGCACAGATACGCAGTATTTT. This encodes CASSGGLESTDTQYF. Using reference TRBV9 and TRBJ2-3 for the parts outside the CDR3, the full variable domain is DSGVTQTPKHLITATGQRVTLRCSPRSGDLSVYWYQQSLDQGLQFLIQYYNGEERAKGNILERFSAQQFPDLHSELNLSSLELGDSALYFCASSGGLESTDTQYFGPGTRLTVL.

The chain carries TRBV7-3 and TRBJ1-1, with D perhaps matching TRBD1 (5 bases). Looked up from germline, CDR1 is SGHTA and CDR2 is FQGTGA. V lost 5 bases, J lost 2 bases, and 9 bases lay in between. CDR3 length: 13 residues. CDR3 DNA: TGTGCCAGCAGCAAGCAGGGTAACACTGAAGCTTTCTTT. It codes for CASSKQGNTEAFF.

V usage is TRBV6-5 and J usage is TRBJ2-7; 10 bases agree with TRBD1. The CDR3 length is 16 residues. Germline loops: CDR1 MNHEY, CDR2 SVGAGI. The junction had 5 bases not matched to a gene; V was cut back by 0 bases and J by 3 bases. The DNA for the CDR3 is TGTGCCAGCAGTTACTCGAGAGGGACAGGGGACTACGAGCAGTACTTC. This sequence encodes CASSYSRGTGDYEQYF.

This rearrangement joins TRBV6-1 to TRBJ1-6; D ambiguous. The CDR3 is 15 residues long. CDR1 and CDR2 from the germline V gene are MNHNS and SASEGT. V dropped 3 bases and J dropped 7 bases, with 13 bases sitting between them. As DNA, the CDR3 is TGTGCCAGCAGTGAGGGCCACCTATTAAATTCACCCCTCCACTTT. Translated: CASSEGHLLNSPLHF.

This clone was recorded once. V gene TRBV5-6 combines with J gene TRBJ1-1; D call uncertain. The V end was cut by 1 base, the J end by 5 bases, with 12 bases between. The CDR3 spans 14 residues. Germline CDR1 and CDR2: SGHDT and YYEEEE. CDR3 DNA sequence: TGTGCCAGCAGCTTGTCTCCTTTAGTAACTGAAGCTTTCTTT. Its translation is CASSLSPLVTEAFF.

The V gene is TRBV28, the J gene TRBJ1-4; 8 bases are shared with TRBD1. The V gene end was trimmed by 8 bases and the J gene end by 10 bases; junction bases not matched to a gene: 6. CDR1 is MDHEN, CDR2 SYDVKM, per germline. This CDR3 is 12 amino acids long. CDR3: CASGRGLGKLFF. As DNA, the CDR3 is TGTGCCAGCGGCAGGGGGCTGGGAAAACTGTTTTTT.

This chain uses TRBV28 with TRBJ1-6, with 9 bases that match TRBD1. The ends lost 6 bases at V and 8 bases at J; junction bases unmatched: 8. The CDR3 contains 15 residues. Germline V gives CDR1 MDHEN, CDR2 SYDVKM. The CDR3 loop reads CASRDRDREDSPLHF. In DNA, the CDR3 is TGTGCCAGCAGAGACCGGGACAGGGAGGATTCACCCCTCCACTTT.

This chain joins TRBV5-4 and TRBJ2-5; a weak D match, TRBD2 (5 bases). Germline CDR1 reads SGHNT; CDR2 reads YYREEE (reference sequence). The length of the CDR3 is 13 residues. The V end lost 3 bases, the J end lost 6 bases, and 12 bases lay between the germline ends. The CDR3 region is CASSSLARQTQYF. CDR3 nucleotide sequence: TGTGCCAGCAGCTCGCTAGCCCGTCAGACCCAGTACTTC.

The V gene is TRBV6-5, the J gene TRBJ2-1, with D maybe TRBD2 (6 bases). The CDR3 has 14 residues. Between the trimmed V and J ends, which lost 1 base and 8 bases, there was a span of 12 bases. The germline gives CDR1 MNHEY, CDR2 SVGAGI. Here the CDR3 reads CASSYWDSPHEQFF. CDR3 sequence (DNA): TGTGCCAGCAGTTACTGGGACTCCCCCCATGAGCAGTTCTTC.

This clone has a handful of counts. This sequence joins TRBV7-9 and TRBJ2-2; a possible D gene is TRBD2 (5 bases). Germline CDR1 is SEHNR and CDR2 is FQNEAQ (reference sequence). V dropped 2 bases and J dropped 7 bases, with 14 bases sitting between them. The CDR3 extends over 15 amino acids. The CDR3 DNA reads TGTGCCAGCAGCTTATATCGGGATCTTGGCGGGGAGCTGTTTTTT. The encoded protein is CASSLYRDLGGELFF.

As concerns this clone: Since no conserved phenylalanine or tryptophan closes the CDR3, a read error is the likely cause. The DNA is omitted, as the CDR3 cannot be located on it reliably, and the CDR3 follows TCRdb's listing. This chain joins TRBV23-1 and TRBJ2-7; the DNA was not used to check the table's D call, TRBD2. TRBV23-1 is placed among ORFs of uncertain function. Including both end residues, the CDR3 is 11 amino acids long. The CDR3 loop reads CASSQSTPRWE.

This chain links TRBV7-9 with TRBJ1-2; unclear D gene. CDR1 SEHNR and CDR2 FQNEAQ come from the germline V gene (reference sequence). With 1 base removed from V and 2 bases from J, the gap between germline ends came to 8 bases. This CDR3 has 14 amino acids. The CDR3 reads CASSLGWPNYGYTF. The CDR3 bases are TGTGCCAGCAGCTTAGGGTGGCCGAACTATGGCTACACCTTC.

A single count supports this clone. The chain employs TRBV6-6 and TRBJ2-3; TRBD1 is a possible D gene (5 bases). CDR3 size: 12 residues. V lost 5 bases, J lost 4 bases, and 7 bases lay in between. Germline V gene data show CDR1 as MNHNY and CDR2 as SVGAGI (reference sequence). Written as DNA, the CDR3 is TGTGCCAGCAGTCAGGGTGCAGATACGCAGTATTTT. Translated, it gives CASSQGADTQYF.